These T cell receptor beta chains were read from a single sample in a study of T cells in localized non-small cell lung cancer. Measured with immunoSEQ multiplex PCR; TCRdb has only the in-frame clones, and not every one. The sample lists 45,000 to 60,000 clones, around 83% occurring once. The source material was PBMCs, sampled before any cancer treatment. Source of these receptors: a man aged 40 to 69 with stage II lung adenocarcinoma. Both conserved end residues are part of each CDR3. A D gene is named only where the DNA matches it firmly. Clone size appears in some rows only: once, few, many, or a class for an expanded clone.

cdr3_nt: TGTGCCAGCAGCTCGAGGAGGGAAAAACTGTTTTTT; cdr3_aa: CASSSRREKLFF; clone_size: .; v_call: TRBV28; j_call: TRBJ1-4; d_call: .; cdr3_length: 12
cdr3_nt: TGCGCCAGCAGCCCCCCACCCAAGAATACGCAGTATTTT; cdr3_aa: CASSPPPKNTQYF; clone_size: .; v_call: TRBV5-1; j_call: TRBJ2-3; d_call: .; cdr3_length: 13
cdr3_nt: TGTGCCAGCAGCCTCACAGGGGGAGGTACAGATACGCAGTATTTT; cdr3_aa: CASSLTGGGTDTQYF; clone_size: once; v_call: TRBV7-3; j_call: TRBJ2-3; d_call: TRBD1; cdr3_length: 15
cdr3_nt: TGTGCCAGCAGCCAGACTGGGGATACGCAGTATTTT; cdr3_aa: CASSQTGDTQYF; clone_size: once; v_call: TRBV6-1; j_call: TRBJ2-3; d_call: .; cdr3_length: 12
cdr3_nt: TGTGCCTGGAGTGTCCCTACTAGCGGCCGCCTATCGCAGTATTTT; cdr3_aa: CAWSVPTSGRLSQYF; clone_size: .; v_call: TRBV30; j_call: TRBJ2-3; d_call: TRBD2; cdr3_length: 15
cdr3_nt: TGTGCCAGCAGCCGTCCGGGGCAGGGAACGACTGAAGCTTTCTTT; cdr3_aa: CASSRPGQGTTEAFF; clone_size: .; v_call: TRBV7-9; j_call: TRBJ1-1; d_call: .; cdr3_length: 15
cdr3_nt: TGCGCCAGCAGTTCGGTCTATAGGGGGCAAGATACGCAGTATTTT; cdr3_aa: CASSSVYRGQDTQYF; clone_size: .; v_call: TRBV5-1; j_call: TRBJ2-3; d_call: TRBD1; cdr3_length: 15
cdr3_nt: TGTGCCAGCTCACCACTCGAATCTGGATGGTCGAACACTGAAGCTTTCTTT; cdr3_aa: CASSPLESGWSNTEAFF; clone_size: .; v_call: TRBV18; j_call: TRBJ1-1; d_call: .; cdr3_length: 17
cdr3_nt: TGTGCCAGTAGTGCGGGGGAAAGATCTGAAGCTTTCTTT; cdr3_aa: CASSAGERSEAFF; clone_size: few; v_call: TRBV19; j_call: TRBJ1-1; d_call: .; cdr3_length: 13
cdr3_nt: TGCGCCAGCAGCTGGGGAGTCTCTGGGGCCAACGTCCTGACTTTC; cdr3_aa: CASSWGVSGANVLTF; clone_size: .; v_call: TRBV5-1; j_call: TRBJ2-6; d_call: .; cdr3_length: 15
cdr3_nt: TGTGCCTGGAGTGTACGACAGGGGAATGGCTACACCTTC; cdr3_aa: CAWSVRQGNGYTF; clone_size: .; v_call: TRBV30; j_call: TRBJ1-2; d_call: TRBD1; cdr3_length: 13
cdr3_nt: TGCAGCGTGAGCAGGAAATACGAGCAGTACTTC; cdr3_aa: CSVSRKYEQYF; clone_size: .; v_call: TRBV29-1; j_call: TRBJ2-7; d_call: .; cdr3_length: 11
cdr3_nt: TGTGCCAGCAGTCCAGCGGGCGGGGCGCTTGCTGGCTACACCTTC; cdr3_aa: CASSPAGGALAGYTF; clone_size: .; v_call: TRBV7-3; j_call: TRBJ1-2; d_call: .; cdr3_length: 15
cdr3_nt: TGTGCCAGCAGCCAAGAGGGCCTAGCGACCACAGATACGCAGTATTTT; cdr3_aa: CASSQEGLATTDTQYF; clone_size: few; v_call: TRBV4-2; j_call: TRBJ2-3; d_call: .; cdr3_length: 16
cdr3_nt: TGTGCCAGCAGCGCGGAACAGGGGGCAAATGAAAAACTGTTTTTT; cdr3_aa: CASSAEQGANEKLFF; clone_size: .; v_call: TRBV2; j_call: TRBJ1-4; d_call: TRBD1; cdr3_length: 15
cdr3_nt: TGCGCCAGCAGACTAGGGACAGGGACGGATCAGCCCCAGCATTTT; cdr3_aa: CASRLGTGTDQPQHF; clone_size: .; v_call: TRBV5-1; j_call: TRBJ1-5; d_call: TRBD1; cdr3_length: 15
cdr3_nt: TGTGCCAGCAGTTTTACAGGAAACTCTGGAAACACCATATATTTT; cdr3_aa: CASSFTGNSGNTIYF; clone_size: once; v_call: TRBV28; j_call: TRBJ1-3; d_call: .; cdr3_length: 15
cdr3_nt: TGTGCCATCAGTGGGGGAGATACGCAGTATTTT; cdr3_aa: CAISGGDTQYF; clone_size: .; v_call: TRBV10-3; j_call: TRBJ2-3; d_call: .; cdr3_length: 11
cdr3_nt: TGTGCCAGTATCGGGACAGGTTACACCGGGGAGCTGTTTTTT; cdr3_aa: CASIGTGYTGELFF; clone_size: .; v_call: TRBV19; j_call: TRBJ2-2; d_call: TRBD1; cdr3_length: 14
cdr3_nt: TGTGCCAGCAGCTTGACGGCGGGCACAGATACGCAGTATTTT; cdr3_aa: CASSLTAGTDTQYF; clone_size: .; v_call: TRBV7-9; j_call: TRBJ2-3; d_call: .; cdr3_length: 14
cdr3_nt: TGTGCCAGCAGTGCCACACAGGGAGATGGTGGCTACACCTTC; cdr3_aa: CASSATQGDGGYTF; clone_size: .; v_call: TRBV6-1; j_call: TRBJ1-2; d_call: .; cdr3_length: 14
cdr3_nt: TGTGCCTGGAGTAGCGGGGACGGAGATACGCAGTATTTT; cdr3_aa: CAWSSGDGDTQYF; clone_size: .; v_call: TRBV30; j_call: TRBJ2-3; d_call: TRBD2; cdr3_length: 13
cdr3_nt: TGTGCAAGTCGCTCCCCTGCGGGACAGGGGGCGCGGAGCACTGAAGCTTTCTTT; cdr3_aa: CASRSPAGQGARSTEAFF; clone_size: .; v_call: TRBV12-2; j_call: TRBJ1-1; d_call: .; cdr3_length: 18
cdr3_nt: TGTGCCAGCTCACCATCCCAGGGGGCCGGAGGAAACACCATATATTTT; cdr3_aa: CASSPSQGAGGNTIYF; clone_size: .; v_call: TRBV18; j_call: TRBJ1-3; d_call: TRBD1; cdr3_length: 16
cdr3_nt: TGTGCCAGCAGCTTGGGACAGGGATTTCGACAGCCCCAGCATTTT; cdr3_aa: CASSLGQGFRQPQHF; clone_size: .; v_call: TRBV28; j_call: TRBJ1-5; d_call: TRBD1; cdr3_length: 15
cdr3_nt: TGTGCCAGCAGCCCTGGGACTCTTAGTCCCTACGAGCAGTACTTC; cdr3_aa: CASSPGTLSPYEQYF; clone_size: .; v_call: TRBV5-6; j_call: TRBJ2-7; d_call: .; cdr3_length: 15
cdr3_nt: TGTGCCAGCAGTTATCGGGACACCGGGGAGCTGTTTTTT; cdr3_aa: CASSYRDTGELFF; clone_size: .; v_call: TRBV9; j_call: TRBJ2-2; d_call: .; cdr3_length: 13
cdr3_nt: TGTGCCAGCAGCCAAGAGCGGGGGGGCTACGAGCAGTACTTC; cdr3_aa: CASSQERGGYEQYF; clone_size: .; v_call: TRBV4-2; j_call: TRBJ2-7; d_call: TRBD2; cdr3_length: 14
cdr3_nt: TGTGCCAGTAGTATGGTAGGGGAACTCACAGATACGCAGTATTTT; cdr3_aa: CASSMVGELTDTQYF; clone_size: .; v_call: TRBV19; j_call: TRBJ2-3; d_call: .; cdr3_length: 15
cdr3_nt: TGCGCCAGCAGCCAAGAAGGAGGGGCAGGGGGCTACACCTTC; cdr3_aa: CASSQEGGAGGYTF; clone_size: .; v_call: TRBV4-1; j_call: TRBJ1-2; d_call: .; cdr3_length: 14
cdr3_nt: TGTGCCACCCTACATCCCAACACCGGGGAGCTGTTTTTT; cdr3_aa: CATLHPNTGELFF; clone_size: .; v_call: TRBV6-1; j_call: TRBJ2-2; d_call: .; cdr3_length: 13
cdr3_nt: TGTGCCAGCAACAGGTACCTCTCTCATGGCTACACCTTC; cdr3_aa: CASNRYLSHGYTF; clone_size: .; v_call: TRBV9; j_call: TRBJ1-2; d_call: .; cdr3_length: 13
cdr3_nt: TGTGCCAGCAGTTACGTGGGTTCCTACGAGCAGTACTTC; cdr3_aa: CASSYVGSYEQYF; clone_size: .; v_call: TRBV10-3; j_call: TRBJ2-7; d_call: .; cdr3_length: 13
cdr3_nt: TGTGCCAGCAGCTTAGCGCGGGGCGGAGGCATTCAGTACTTC; cdr3_aa: CASSLARGGGIQYF; clone_size: .; v_call: TRBV7-2; j_call: TRBJ2-4; d_call: .; cdr3_length: 14
cdr3_nt: TGTGCCAGCAGCCCTGGGGTGGGGGCACTCTACACAGATACGCAGTATTTT; cdr3_aa: CASSPGVGALYTDTQYF; clone_size: few; v_call: TRBV5-6; j_call: TRBJ2-3; d_call: .; cdr3_length: 17
cdr3_nt: TGTGCCAGCAGCTTGGCCGGGGGGGTCCAAAAAGAGACCCAGTACTTC; cdr3_aa: CASSLAGGVQKETQYF; clone_size: once; v_call: TRBV5-4; j_call: TRBJ2-5; d_call: TRBD2; cdr3_length: 16
cdr3_nt: TGTGCCAGCAGGGGGGAGACTACTCATCCCGTCGGGCCCCTTGCCAAAAACATTCAGTACTTC; cdr3_aa: CASRGETTHPVGPLAKNIQYF; clone_size: .; v_call: TRBV28; j_call: TRBJ2-4; d_call: .; cdr3_length: 21
cdr3_nt: TGTGCCAGCAGTTTCGGGACAGGGGGCAATCAGCCCCAGCATTTT; cdr3_aa: CASSFGTGGNQPQHF; clone_size: .; v_call: TRBV28; j_call: TRBJ1-5; d_call: TRBD1; cdr3_length: 15
cdr3_nt: TGTGCCAGCAGTGGGTCCCACATGAACACTGAAGCTTTCTTT; cdr3_aa: CASSGSHMNTEAFF; clone_size: .; v_call: TRBV6-5; j_call: TRBJ1-1; d_call: .; cdr3_length: 14
cdr3_nt: TGTGCCAGCAGCGTGGGGGACGACACTGAAGCTTTCTTT; cdr3_aa: CASSVGDDTEAFF; clone_size: .; v_call: TRBV9; j_call: TRBJ1-1; d_call: .; cdr3_length: 13
cdr3_nt: TGTGCCAGCACCCCTGTATCCGGGGCCAACGTCCTGACTTTC; cdr3_aa: CASTPVSGANVLTF; clone_size: .; v_call: TRBV5-6; j_call: TRBJ2-6; d_call: .; cdr3_length: 14
cdr3_nt: TGCGCCAGCGGTGTAGCGGGGGAAGAGACCCAGTACTTC; cdr3_aa: CASGVAGEETQYF; clone_size: .; v_call: TRBV5-1; j_call: TRBJ2-5; d_call: TRBD2; cdr3_length: 13
cdr3_nt: TGCGCCAGCAGCTCGAGCGGATACGAGCAGTACTTC; cdr3_aa: CASSSSGYEQYF; clone_size: .; v_call: TRBV5-1; j_call: TRBJ2-7; d_call: .; cdr3_length: 12
cdr3_nt: TGTGCCACCAGCAGAGAGATCGGGAGATACCATGGCTACACCTTC; cdr3_aa: CATSREIGRYHGYTF; clone_size: once; v_call: TRBV15; j_call: TRBJ1-2; d_call: .; cdr3_length: 15
cdr3_nt: TGTGCCAGCAGTGAAGAGACAGGGGGTAATTCACCCCTCCACTTT; cdr3_aa: CASSEETGGNSPLHF; clone_size: .; v_call: TRBV6-1; j_call: TRBJ1-6; d_call: TRBD1; cdr3_length: 15
cdr3_nt: TGTGCCTCATCAGGGGGTCTTATATCACCCCTCCACTTT; cdr3_aa: CASSGGLISPLHF; clone_size: .; v_call: TRBV30; j_call: TRBJ1-6; d_call: TRBD1; cdr3_length: 13
cdr3_nt: TGTGCCAGCAGTGTGGGCAGAGACACAGATACGCAGTATTTT; cdr3_aa: CASSVGRDTDTQYF; clone_size: .; v_call: TRBV6-4; j_call: TRBJ2-3; d_call: .; cdr3_length: 14
cdr3_nt: TGTGCCAGCAGCTTTAGACAGGGGAACACTGAAGCTTTCTTT; cdr3_aa: CASSFRQGNTEAFF; clone_size: .; v_call: TRBV7-8; j_call: TRBJ1-1; d_call: TRBD1; cdr3_length: 14
cdr3_nt: TGTGCCTGGAGCGGTACAGGTGAAGCTTTCTTT; cdr3_aa: CAWSGTGEAFF; clone_size: once; v_call: TRBV30; j_call: TRBJ1-1; d_call: .; cdr3_length: 11
cdr3_nt: TGTGCCAGCAGCCCTCGGGGGGCCGACACCGGGGAGCTGTTTTTT; cdr3_aa: CASSPRGADTGELFF; clone_size: .; v_call: TRBV5-5; j_call: TRBJ2-2; d_call: .; cdr3_length: 15
cdr3_nt: TGTGCCAGCAGACAAGAAGGCAATTCACCCCTCCACTTT; cdr3_aa: CASRQEGNSPLHF; clone_size: once; v_call: TRBV7-3; j_call: TRBJ1-6; d_call: .; cdr3_length: 13
cdr3_nt: TGTGCCAGCAGCCTTATGGGACAGGGGCCTGAAGCTTTCTTT; cdr3_aa: CASSLMGQGPEAFF; clone_size: .; v_call: TRBV7-2; j_call: TRBJ1-1; d_call: TRBD1; cdr3_length: 14
cdr3_nt: TGCGCCAGCAGCTGGACTAGCGGGGGGCCAACAGATACGCAGTATTTT; cdr3_aa: CASSWTSGGPTDTQYF; clone_size: .; v_call: TRBV5-1; j_call: TRBJ2-3; d_call: TRBD2; cdr3_length: 16
cdr3_nt: TGTGCCAGCAGCTTAGTCGGGGGGGAGGAGGAGCAGTTCTTC; cdr3_aa: CASSLVGGEEEQFF; clone_size: .; v_call: TRBV11-3; j_call: TRBJ2-1; d_call: TRBD2; cdr3_length: 14
cdr3_nt: TGTGCCTGGCACCGGGACAGCGAGTATAATTCACCCCTCCACTTT; cdr3_aa: CAWHRDSEYNSPLHF; clone_size: .; v_call: TRBV30; j_call: TRBJ1-6; d_call: TRBD1; cdr3_length: 15
cdr3_nt: TGTGCCAGTCGTGTGCTAACTGAAGCTTTCTTT; cdr3_aa: CASRVLTEAFF; clone_size: .; v_call: TRBV19; j_call: TRBJ1-1; d_call: .; cdr3_length: 11
cdr3_nt: TGTGCCAGTAGTATCGAAAACGGGCGCAATCAGCCCCAGCATTTT; cdr3_aa: CASSIENGRNQPQHF; clone_size: .; v_call: TRBV19; j_call: TRBJ1-5; d_call: .; cdr3_length: 15
cdr3_nt: TGTGCCATCAGTGAGTATGTCGGCTACGAGCAGTACTTC; cdr3_aa: CAISEYVGYEQYF; clone_size: once; v_call: TRBV10-3; j_call: TRBJ2-7; d_call: .; cdr3_length: 13
cdr3_nt: TGCGCCAGCAGCCCCGGGACAGGGGGTTATGGCTACACCTTC; cdr3_aa: CASSPGTGGYGYTF; clone_size: .; v_call: TRBV10-1; j_call: TRBJ1-2; d_call: TRBD1; cdr3_length: 14